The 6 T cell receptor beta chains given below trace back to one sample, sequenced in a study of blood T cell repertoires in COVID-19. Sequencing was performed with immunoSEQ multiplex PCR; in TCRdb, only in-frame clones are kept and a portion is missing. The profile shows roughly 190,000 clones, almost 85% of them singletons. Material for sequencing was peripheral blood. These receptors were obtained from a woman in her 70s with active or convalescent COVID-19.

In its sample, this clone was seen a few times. This CDR3 reads CAISDTGGEKLFF. DNA of the CDR3: TGTGCCATCAGTGATACCGGAGGGGAAAAACTGTTTTTT. The chain has TRBV10-3 and TRBJ1-4; D uncertain. Looked up from germline, CDR1 is ENHRY and CDR2 is SYGVKD. The V end lost 3 bases, the J end lost 8 bases, and 10 bases lay between the germline ends. This CDR3 spans 13 amino acids.

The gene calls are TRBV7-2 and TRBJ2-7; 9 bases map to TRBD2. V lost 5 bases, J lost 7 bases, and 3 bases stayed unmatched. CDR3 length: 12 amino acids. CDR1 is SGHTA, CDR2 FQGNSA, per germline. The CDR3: CASSPLAGEQYF. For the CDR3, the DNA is TGTGCCAGCAGCCCGCTAGCGGGGGAGCAGTACTTC.

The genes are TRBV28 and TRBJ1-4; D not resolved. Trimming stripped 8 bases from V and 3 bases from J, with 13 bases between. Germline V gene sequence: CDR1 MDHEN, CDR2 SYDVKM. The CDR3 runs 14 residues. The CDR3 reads CASRSGGSNEKLFF. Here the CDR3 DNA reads TGTGCCAGCCGTTCGGGAGGGTCTAATGAAAAACTGTTTTTT.

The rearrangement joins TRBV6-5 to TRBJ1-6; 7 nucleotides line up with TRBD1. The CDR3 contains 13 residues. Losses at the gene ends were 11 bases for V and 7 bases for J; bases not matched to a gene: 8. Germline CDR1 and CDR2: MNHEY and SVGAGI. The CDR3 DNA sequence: TGTGCCGTCCGACAGGGTGGGAATTCACCCCTCCACTTT. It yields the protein CAVRQGGNSPLHF.

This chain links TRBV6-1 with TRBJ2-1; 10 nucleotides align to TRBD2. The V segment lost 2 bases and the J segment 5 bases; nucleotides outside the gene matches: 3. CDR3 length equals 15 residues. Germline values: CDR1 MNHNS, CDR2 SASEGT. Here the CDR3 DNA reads TGTGCCAGCAGTGAACTAGCGGGAGCCAACAATGAGCAGTTCTTC. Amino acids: CASSELAGANNEQFF.

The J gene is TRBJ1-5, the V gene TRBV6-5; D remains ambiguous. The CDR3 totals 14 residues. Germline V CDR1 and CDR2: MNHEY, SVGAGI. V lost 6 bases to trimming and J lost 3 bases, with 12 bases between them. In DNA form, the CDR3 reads TGTGCCAGCAGGCTTACAAATTCCAATCAGCCCCAGCATTTT. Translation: CASRLTNSNQPQHF.